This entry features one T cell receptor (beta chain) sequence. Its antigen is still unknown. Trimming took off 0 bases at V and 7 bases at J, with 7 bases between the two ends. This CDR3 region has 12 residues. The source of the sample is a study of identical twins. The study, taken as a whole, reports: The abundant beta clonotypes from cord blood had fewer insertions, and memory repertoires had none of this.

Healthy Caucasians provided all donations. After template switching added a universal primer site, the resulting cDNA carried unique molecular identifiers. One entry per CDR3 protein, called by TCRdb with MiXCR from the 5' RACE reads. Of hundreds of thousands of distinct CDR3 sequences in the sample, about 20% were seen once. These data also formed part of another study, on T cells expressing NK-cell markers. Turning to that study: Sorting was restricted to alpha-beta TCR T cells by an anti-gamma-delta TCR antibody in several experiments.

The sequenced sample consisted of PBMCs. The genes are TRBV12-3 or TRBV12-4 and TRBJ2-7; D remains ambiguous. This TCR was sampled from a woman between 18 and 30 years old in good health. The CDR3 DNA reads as TGTGCCAGCAGTTTAGCATGGCAGGAGCAGTACTTC. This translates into CASSLAWQEQYF.